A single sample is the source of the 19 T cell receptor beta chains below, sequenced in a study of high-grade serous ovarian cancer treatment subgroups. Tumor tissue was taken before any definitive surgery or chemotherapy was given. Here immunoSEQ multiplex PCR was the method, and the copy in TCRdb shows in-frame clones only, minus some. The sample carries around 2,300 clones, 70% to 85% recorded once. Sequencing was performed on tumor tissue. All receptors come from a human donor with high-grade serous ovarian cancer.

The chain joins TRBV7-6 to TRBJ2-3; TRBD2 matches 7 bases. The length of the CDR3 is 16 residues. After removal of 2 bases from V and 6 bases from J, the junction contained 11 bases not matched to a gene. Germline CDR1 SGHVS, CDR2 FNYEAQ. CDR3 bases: TGTGCCAGCAGCTTACTCGTGGGGGGGACGGGGGATACGCAGTATTTT. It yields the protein CASSLLVGGTGDTQYF.

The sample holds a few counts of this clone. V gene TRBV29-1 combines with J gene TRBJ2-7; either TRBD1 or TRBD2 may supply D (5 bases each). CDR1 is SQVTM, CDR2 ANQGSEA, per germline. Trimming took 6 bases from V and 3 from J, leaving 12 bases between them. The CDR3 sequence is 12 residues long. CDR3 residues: CSVAGTHYEQYF. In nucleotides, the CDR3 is TGCAGCGTGGCCGGGACCCACTACGAGCAGTACTTC.

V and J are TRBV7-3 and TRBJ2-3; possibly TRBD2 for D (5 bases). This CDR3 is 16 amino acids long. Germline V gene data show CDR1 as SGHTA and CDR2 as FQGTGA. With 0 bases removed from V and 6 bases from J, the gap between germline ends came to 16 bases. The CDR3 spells CASSLTRGPPGDTQYF. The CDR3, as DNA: TGTGCCAGCAGCTTAACCCGTGGCCCTCCGGGGGATACGCAGTATTTT.

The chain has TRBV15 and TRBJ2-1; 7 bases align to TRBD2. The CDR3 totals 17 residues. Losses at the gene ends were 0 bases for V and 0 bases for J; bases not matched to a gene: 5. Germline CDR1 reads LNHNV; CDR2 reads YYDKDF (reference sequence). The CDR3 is CATSRESSGHSYNEQFF. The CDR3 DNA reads TGTGCCACCAGCAGAGAGTCTAGCGGACACTCCTACAATGAGCAGTTCTTC.

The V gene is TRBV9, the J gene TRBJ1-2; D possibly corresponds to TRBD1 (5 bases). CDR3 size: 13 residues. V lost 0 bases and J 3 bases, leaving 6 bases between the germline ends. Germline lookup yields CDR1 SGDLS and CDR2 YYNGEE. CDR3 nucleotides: TGTGCCAGCAGCGTAGGAGGGGACTATGGCTACACCTTC. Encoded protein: CASSVGGDYGYTF.

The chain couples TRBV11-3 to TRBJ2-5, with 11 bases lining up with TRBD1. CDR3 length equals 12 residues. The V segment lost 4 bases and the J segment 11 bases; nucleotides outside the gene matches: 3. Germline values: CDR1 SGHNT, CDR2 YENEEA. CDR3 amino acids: CASSSGQGEQYF. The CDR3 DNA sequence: TGTGCCAGCAGCTCGGGACAGGGGGAGCAGTACTTC.

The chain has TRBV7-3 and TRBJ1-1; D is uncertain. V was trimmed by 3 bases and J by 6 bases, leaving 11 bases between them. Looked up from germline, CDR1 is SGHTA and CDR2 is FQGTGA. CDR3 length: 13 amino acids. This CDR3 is CASSLNKGAEAFF. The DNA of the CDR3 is TGTGCCAGCAGCTTGAACAAGGGTGCTGAAGCTTTCTTT.

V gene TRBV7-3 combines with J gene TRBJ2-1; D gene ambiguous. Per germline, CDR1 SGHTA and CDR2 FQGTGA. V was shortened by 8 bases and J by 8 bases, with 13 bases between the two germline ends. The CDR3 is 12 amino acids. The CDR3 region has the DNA TGTGCCAGCGGTGCTGATCGACATGAGCAGTTCTTC. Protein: CASGADRHEQFF.

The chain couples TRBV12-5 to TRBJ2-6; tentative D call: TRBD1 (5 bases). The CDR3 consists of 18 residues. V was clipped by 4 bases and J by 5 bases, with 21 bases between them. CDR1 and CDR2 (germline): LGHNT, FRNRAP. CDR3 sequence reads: CASGSDSAGQSRANVLTF. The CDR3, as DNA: TGTGCTAGTGGTTCCGACTCTGCAGGACAAAGTCGGGCCAACGTCCTGACTTTC. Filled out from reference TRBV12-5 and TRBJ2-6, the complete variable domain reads DARVTQTPRHKVTEMGQEVTMRCQPILGHNTVFWYRQTMMQGLELLAYFRNRAPLDDSGMPKDRFSAEMPDATLATLKIQPSEPRDSAVYFCASGSDSAGQSRANVLTFGAGSRLTVL.

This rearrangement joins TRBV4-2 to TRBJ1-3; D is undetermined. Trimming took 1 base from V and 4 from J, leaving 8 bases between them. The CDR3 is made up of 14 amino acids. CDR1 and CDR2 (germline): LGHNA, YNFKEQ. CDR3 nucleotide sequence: TGTGCCAGCAGCCAAGGCGGCCAGGGAAACACCATATATTTT. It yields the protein CASSQGGQGNTIYF.

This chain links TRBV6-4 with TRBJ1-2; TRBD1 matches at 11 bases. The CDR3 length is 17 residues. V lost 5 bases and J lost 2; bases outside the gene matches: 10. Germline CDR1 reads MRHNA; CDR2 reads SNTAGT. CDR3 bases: TGTGCCAGCAGTTCGCTGGACAGGGGGCTTACAAACTATGGCTACACCTTC. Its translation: CASSSLDRGLTNYGYTF.

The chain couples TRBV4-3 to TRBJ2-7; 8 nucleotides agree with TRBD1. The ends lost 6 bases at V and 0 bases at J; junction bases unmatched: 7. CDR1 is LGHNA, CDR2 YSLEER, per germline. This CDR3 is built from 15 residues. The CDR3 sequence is CASSSGTGSSYEQYF. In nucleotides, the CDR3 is TGCGCCAGCAGTTCCGGGACAGGCAGCTCCTACGAGCAGTACTTC.

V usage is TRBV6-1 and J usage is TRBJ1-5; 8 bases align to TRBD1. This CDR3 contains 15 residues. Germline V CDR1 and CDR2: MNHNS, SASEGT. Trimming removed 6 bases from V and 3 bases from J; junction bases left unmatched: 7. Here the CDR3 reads CASSTFQGANQPQHF. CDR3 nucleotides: TGTGCCAGCAGCACCTTCCAGGGGGCCAATCAGCCCCAGCATTTT.

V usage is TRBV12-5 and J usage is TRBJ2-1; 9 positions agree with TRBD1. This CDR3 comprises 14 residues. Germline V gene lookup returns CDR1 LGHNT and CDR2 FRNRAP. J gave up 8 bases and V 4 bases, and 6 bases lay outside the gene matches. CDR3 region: CASGSGTGKDEQFF. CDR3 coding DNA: TGTGCTAGTGGTTCCGGGACAGGGAAAGATGAGCAGTTCTTC. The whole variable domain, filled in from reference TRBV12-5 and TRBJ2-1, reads DARVTQTPRHKVTEMGQEVTMRCQPILGHNTVFWYRQTMMQGLELLAYFRNRAPLDDSGMPKDRFSAEMPDATLATLKIQPSEPRDSAVYFCASGSGTGKDEQFFGPGTRLTVL.

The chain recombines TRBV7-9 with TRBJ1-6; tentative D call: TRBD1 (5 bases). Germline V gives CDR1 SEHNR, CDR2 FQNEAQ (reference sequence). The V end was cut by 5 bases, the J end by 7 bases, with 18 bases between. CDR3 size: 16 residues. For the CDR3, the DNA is TGTGCCAGCAGCAAGCTAGACAGCCTAGGGAATTCACCCCTCCACTTT. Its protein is CASSKLDSLGNSPLHF.

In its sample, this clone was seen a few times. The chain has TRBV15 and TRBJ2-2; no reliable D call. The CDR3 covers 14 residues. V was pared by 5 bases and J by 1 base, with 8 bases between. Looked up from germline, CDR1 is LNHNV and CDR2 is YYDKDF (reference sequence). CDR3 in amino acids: CATSAYGNTGELFF. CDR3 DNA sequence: TGTGCCACCAGCGCCTACGGGAACACCGGGGAGCTGTTTTTT.

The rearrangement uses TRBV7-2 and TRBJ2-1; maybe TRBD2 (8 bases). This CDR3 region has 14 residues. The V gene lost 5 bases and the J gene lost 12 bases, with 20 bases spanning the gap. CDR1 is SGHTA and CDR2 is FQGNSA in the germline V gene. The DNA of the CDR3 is TGTGCCAGCAGCATTAGCGGGACGGGACAGCCGCAGTTCTTC. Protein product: CASSISGTGQPQFF.

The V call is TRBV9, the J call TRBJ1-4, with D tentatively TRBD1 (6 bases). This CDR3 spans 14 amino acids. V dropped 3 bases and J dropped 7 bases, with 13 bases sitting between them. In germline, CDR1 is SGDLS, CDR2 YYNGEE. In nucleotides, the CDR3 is TGTGCCAGCAGCGGCCCAGGGGTGTTTGAAAAACTGTTTTTT. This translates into CASSGPGVFEKLFF.

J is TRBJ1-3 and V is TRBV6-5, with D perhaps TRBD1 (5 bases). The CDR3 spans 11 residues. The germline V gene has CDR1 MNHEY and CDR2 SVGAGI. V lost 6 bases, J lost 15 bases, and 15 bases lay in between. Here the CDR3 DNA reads TGTGCCAGCAGCTTCCCCGGGACGGAATATTTT. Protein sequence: CASSFPGTEYF.